The table lists the clone carrying this TCR beta chain with many counts. Its antigen is unknown. Trimming pared 1 base from V and 0 bases from J, leaving 10 bases between. This CDR3 has 16 amino acids. CDR1 and CDR2 (germline): SGHVS, FQNEAQ. The sample originates from a study of T cells after yellow fever vaccination. Notes on the study in general: It was a weaker secondary response, yet one that peaked faster, at day 5 versus 15. Contaminating bulk clonotypes could be abundant in FACS-sorted repertoires.

TCRdb re-called the 5' RACE reads with MiXCR, one entry per CDR3 protein. The sample has around 50,000 distinct CDR3 sequences, about 7.4% seen once; the top ten hold around 28%. Sequences were derived from CD8+ T cells sorted from PBMCs, sampled less than 16 days after the first yellow fever vaccination. The rearrangement joins TRBV7-8 to TRBJ2-1, with no clear D. The receptor comes from a man between 18 and 35 years old who received the YFV17D yellow fever vaccine. The CDR3 region has the DNA TGTGCCAGCAGCTTAGTCCCACTAAGCTCCTACAATGAGCAGTTCTTC. It encodes CASSLVPLSSYNEQFF.